The source of this T cell receptor beta chain is a study of blood T cell repertoires in COVID-19. In the study overall: From the United States, Italy and Spain came samples of acute and convalescent COVID-19. T cells, B-cell-depleted T cells, or PBMCs provided the cDNA or gDNA that served as material.

This clone came up once. Per the study methods: Counts of nucleated cells, estimated from reference gene primer amplification, were obtained. The assay was immunoSEQ multiplex PCR, and TCRdb's table has in-frame clones only and misses some. V, J and clone size are those of that table, while D and trimming were read from the DNA. The profile shows some 110,000 clones, around 83% of them singletons. V was pared by 0 bases and J by 5 bases, with 7 bases between. The CDR3 extends over 14 amino acids. Germline V gene data show CDR1 as MNHEY and CDR2 as SVGEGT. Patients at the Seattle site were enrolled during active infection and followed longitudinally.

The V gene is TRBV6-2 or TRBV6-3, the J gene TRBJ2-2; D gene unclear. The sample consisted of peripheral blood. This TCR was recovered from a woman over 75 with COVID-19, enrolled during active disease. The CDR3 loop reads CASSYSRSTGELFF. The CDR3 nucleotides read TGTGCCAGCAGTTACTCGAGGAGTACCGGGGAGCTGTTTTTT.